This T cell receptor (beta chain) was identified during a study of tumor-infiltrating lymphocytes in primary liver carcinoma. General observations from the study: Less overlap was seen in tumor-adjacent and tumor-blood pairs than in tumor region pairs.

Both RNA and DNA were isolated together from about 21-30 mg of bulk tissue that had not been sorted. There were over 75% viable tumor cells in every single sample of tumor. Germline loops: CDR1 SGHNT, CDR2 YYREEE (reference sequence). The length of the CDR3 is 15 residues. Researchers generated TCR beta cDNA from approximately 520 ng of total RNA, relying on a constant-region primer. ARM-PCR, slightly modified, supplied the TCR beta libraries through three nested multiplex PCR rounds. Rounds one and two of PCR, each of 10 cycles, were primed with TRBV1-TRBV30 forward primers and a C-beta reverse primer. TCRdb reprocessed the multiplex PCR reads via MiXCR and lists one record per CDR3 protein. The profile covers 75,000 to 90,000 distinct CDR3 sequences, with around 70% appearing a single time and approximately 20% taken by the ten largest. Worth noting for this clonotype: The antigen remains undetermined. One junction end does not reproduce the germline sequence, and a read error may be involved.

The gene calls are TRBV5-4 and TRBJ1-3; D unresolved. The TCR was taken from a man in his forties or fifties with primary liver carcinoma and hepatitis B virus infection. The sample comprised liver tumor tissue from sampling region 1. Subset described: tumor region T1, superior pole. CDR3 region: CTSSFSGPARNTIYF. Written as DNA, the CDR3 is TGTACCAGCAGCTTCTCCGGCCCCGCTAGAAACACCATATATTTT.